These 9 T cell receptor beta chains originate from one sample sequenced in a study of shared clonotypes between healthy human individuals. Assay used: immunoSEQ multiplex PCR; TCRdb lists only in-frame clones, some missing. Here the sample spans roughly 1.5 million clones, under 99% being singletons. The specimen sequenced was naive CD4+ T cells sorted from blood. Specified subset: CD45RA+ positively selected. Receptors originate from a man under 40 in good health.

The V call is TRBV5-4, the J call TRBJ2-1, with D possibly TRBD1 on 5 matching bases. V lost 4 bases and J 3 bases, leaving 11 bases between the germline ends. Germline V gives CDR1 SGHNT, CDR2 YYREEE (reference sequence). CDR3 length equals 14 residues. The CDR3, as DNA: TGTGCCAGCAGCCTGATTGACAGCTACAATGAGCAGTTCTTC. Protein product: CASSLIDSYNEQFF.

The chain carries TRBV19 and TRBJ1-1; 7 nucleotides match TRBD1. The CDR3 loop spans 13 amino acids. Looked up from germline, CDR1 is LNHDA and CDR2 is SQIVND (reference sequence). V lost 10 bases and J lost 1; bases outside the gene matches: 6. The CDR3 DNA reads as TGTGCCACAACGACAGGGCCGAACACTGAAGCTTTCTTT. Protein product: CATTTGPNTEAFF. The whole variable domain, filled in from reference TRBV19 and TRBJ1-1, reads DGGITQSPKYLFRKEGQNVTLSCEQNLNHDAMYWYRQDPGQGLRLIYYSQIVNDFQKGDIAEGYSVSREKKESFPLTVTSAQKNPTAFYLCATTTGPNTEAFFGQGTRLTVV.

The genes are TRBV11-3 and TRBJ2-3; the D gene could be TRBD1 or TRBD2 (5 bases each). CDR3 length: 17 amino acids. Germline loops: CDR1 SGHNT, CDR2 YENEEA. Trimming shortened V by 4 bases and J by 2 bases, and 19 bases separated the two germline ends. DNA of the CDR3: TGTGCCAGCAGCTCCTCCTTCGAGGTCGGGGCCACAGATACGCAGTATTTT. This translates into CASSSSFEVGATDTQYF.

In nucleotides, the CDR3 is TGTGCCAGCACAGTGCGGGGGGGGCTTTACGAGCAGTACTTC. The encoded protein is CASTVRGGLYEQYF. The rearrangement joins TRBV6-1 to TRBJ2-7; TRBD2 aligns across 9 bases. CDR3 length: 14 residues. Per the germline V gene, CDR1 is MNHNS and CDR2 is SASEGT. V gave up 7 bases and J gave up 4 bases; unmatched junction bases: 8.

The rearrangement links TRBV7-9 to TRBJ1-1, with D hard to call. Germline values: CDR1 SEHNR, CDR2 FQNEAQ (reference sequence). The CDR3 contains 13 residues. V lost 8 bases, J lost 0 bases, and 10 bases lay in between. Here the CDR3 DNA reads TGTGCCAGCGTCAGACTGGTGAACACTGAAGCTTTCTTT. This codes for CASVRLVNTEAFF.

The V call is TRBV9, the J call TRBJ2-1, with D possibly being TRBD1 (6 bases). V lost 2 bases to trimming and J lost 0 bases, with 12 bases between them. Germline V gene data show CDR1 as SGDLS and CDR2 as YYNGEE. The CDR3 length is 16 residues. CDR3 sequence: CASSVAGELSYNEQFF. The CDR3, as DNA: TGTGCCAGCAGCGTGGCAGGGGAACTCTCCTACAATGAGCAGTTCTTC.

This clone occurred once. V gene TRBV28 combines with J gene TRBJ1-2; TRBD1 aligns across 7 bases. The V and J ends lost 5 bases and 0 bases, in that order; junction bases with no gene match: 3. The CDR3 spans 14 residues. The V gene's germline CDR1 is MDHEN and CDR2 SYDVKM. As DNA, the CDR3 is TGTGCCAGCAGTAACGACAGGGCTAACTATGGCTACACCTTC. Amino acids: CASSNDRANYGYTF.

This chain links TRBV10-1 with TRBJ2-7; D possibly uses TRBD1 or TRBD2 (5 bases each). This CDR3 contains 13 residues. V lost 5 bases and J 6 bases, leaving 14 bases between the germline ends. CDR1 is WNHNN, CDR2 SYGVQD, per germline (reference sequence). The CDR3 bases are TGCGCCAGCAGTCCTAAATGGGACGCCGAGCAGTACTTC. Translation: CASSPKWDAEQYF.

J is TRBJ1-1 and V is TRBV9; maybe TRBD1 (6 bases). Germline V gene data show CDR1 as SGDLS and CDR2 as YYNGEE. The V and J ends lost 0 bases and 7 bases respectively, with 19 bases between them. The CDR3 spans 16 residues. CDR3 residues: CASSVDRGGGRVEAFF. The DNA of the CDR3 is TGTGCCAGCAGCGTAGATCGGGGGGGCGGAAGAGTTGAAGCTTTCTTT.